This is a list of T cell receptor beta chains from one sample in a study of tumor and adjacent non-tumor tissue in lung cancer. One entry per CDR3 protein results from TCRdb running MiXCR on the multiplex PCR reads. Of about 90,000 distinct CDR3 sequences listed, around 80% are singletons. Sequencing was carried out using distant non-tumor lung tissue. The receptors shown here come from a woman aged 45-65 years with non-small cell lung cancer. Both conserved end residues are part of each CDR3. D genes are given only for firm matches. Size values are once, few and many counts, or a class for expanded clones, and some rows have none.

j_gene,abundance,d_gene,v_gene,CDR3aa,CDR3nt
TRBJ2-3,NA,TRBD1,TRBV2,CASRYTGDDTQYF,TGTGCCAGCAGATACACAGGGGACGATACGCAGTATTTT
TRBJ1-3,few,NA,TRBV11-2,CASKSIGNTIYF,TGTGCCAGCAAGTCAATTGGAAACACCATATATTTT
TRBJ2-2,NA,TRBD1,TRBV12-3/TRBV12-4,CASSLGTGTNSGELCF,TGCGCCAGCAGTTTAGGGACAGGGACAAACAGCGGGGAGCTGTGTTTT
TRBJ1-5,many,NA,TRBV6-6,CASRGPSNQPQHF,TGTGCCAGCAGGGGGCCTAGCAATCAGCCCCAGCATTTT
TRBJ2-7,NA,NA,TRBV29-1,CSVLAALTYELYF,TGCAGCGTTCTGGCAGCTCTCACCTACGAGCTGTACTTC
TRBJ2-2,NA,TRBD1,TRBV27,CASTQGDITGELFF,TGTGCCAGCACACAGGGGGACATCACCGGGGAGCTGTTTTTT
TRBJ2-1,NA,NA,TRBV12-3/TRBV12-4,CASSSYRIMMDSSYNEQFF,TGTGCCAGTAGTTCCTATAGGATTATGATGGATAGCTCCTACAATGAGCAGTTCTTC
TRBJ2-3,NA,NA,TRBV29-1,CGFEYRERGTDTQYF,TGCGGCTTTGAATACCGGGAGCGTGGCACAGATACGCAGTATTTT
TRBJ2-5,NA,NA,TRBV6-2/TRBV6-3,CASSRGAGQETQCF,TGTGCCAGCAGCCGCGGGGCAGGTCAAGAGACCCAATGCTTC
TRBJ2-7,once,TRBD1,TRBV9,CASSAHTGQQYEQYF,TGTGCCAGCAGCGCTCACACGGGACAGCAGTACGAGCAGTACTTC
TRBJ1-1,NA,NA,TRBV10-3,CAISGGRDGDIEAFF,TGTGCCATCAGTGGGGGAAGGGATGGGGACATTGAAGCTTTCTTC
TRBJ2-5,NA,TRBD1,TRBV6-6,CTSSPQGPRETQYF,TGTACCAGCAGCCCACAGGGGCCCCGAGAGACCCAGTACTTC
TRBJ2-5,NA,TRBD1,TRBV2,CASALRDSQETQYF,TGTGCCAGCGCCCTCCGGGACAGCCAAGAGACCCAGTATTTC
TRBJ1-5,NA,TRBD1,TRBV6-5,CASRRGTGGVQPKHF,TGTGCCAGCAGGCGAGGGACAGGGGGCGTTCAGCCCAAGCATTTT
TRBJ2-3,NA,NA,TRBV29-1,CSVIQHTQYF,TGCAGTGTTATACAACATACGCAGTATTTT
TRBJ2-3,many,NA,TRBV12-5,CASGLGGSDTQYF,TGTGCTAGTGGTTTGGGGGGGTCAGATACGCAGTATTTT
TRBJ2-5,NA,NA,TRBV29-1,CSVGREEESQYF,TGCAGTGTTGGTCGGGAAGAAGAGAGCCAGTACTTC
TRBJ2-1,NA,NA,TRBV10-1,CVSSEYWQSSYNEQFF,TGCGTCAGCAGTGAGTATTGGCAGAGTTCCTACAATGAGCAGTTCTTC
TRBJ1-5,NA,NA,TRBV4-1,CASSQEGQGHQPQHF,TGCGCCAGCAGCCAGGAGGGGCAGGGTCATCAGCCCCAGCATTTT
TRBJ2-5,NA,TRBD2,TRBV5-6,CASSHTSGSRLETQYF,TGTGCCAGCAGCCATACTAGCGGGAGTCGGTTAGAGACCCAGTACTTC
TRBJ2-2,NA,TRBD2,TRBV6-2/TRBV6-3,CANKGLAGGGTGELFF,TGTGCCAACAAGGGACTAGCGGGAGGAGGTACCGGGGAGCTGTTTTTT
TRBJ2-2,NA,NA,TRBV30,CPWNGRGPGELFF,TGTCCCTGGAACGGACGGGGACCCGGGGAGCTGTTTTTT
TRBJ1-5,NA,NA,TRBV11-2,CAGSLSFRDNQHQHF,TGTGCCGGCAGCCTCTCCTTCAGGGACAATCAGCACCAGCATTTT
TRBJ2-7,NA,NA,TRBV14,CTGSQKLGYYEQYF,TGTACCGGCAGCCAGAAGTTAGGGTATTACGAGCAGTACTTC
TRBJ1-3,once,NA,TRBV29-1,CGVEGQTGNIIYF,TGCGGCGTTGAAGGACAGACTGGAAACATCATATATTTT
TRBJ1-5,few,NA,TRBV5-1,CASVLDGNQPQHF,TGCGCCAGCGTTCTTGACGGTAATCAGCCCCAGCATTTT
TRBJ1-1,NA,NA,TRBV29-1,CSVITGGAEAFF,TGCAGCGTTATAACGGGAGGCGCTGAAGCTTTCTTT
TRBJ1-2,NA,NA,TRBV29-1,CSVDDLFCDGYTF,TGTAGCGTTGACGATCTGTTTTGTGATGGCTACACCTTC
TRBJ2-2,NA,TRBD2,TRBV4-1,CASSLLAGLTGELFF,TGCGCCAGCAGCTTACTAGCGGGCCTCACCGGGGAGCTGTTTTTT
TRBJ1-5,NA,NA,TRBV4-2,CVSNQDLTSNQPQHF,TGTGTTAGCAACCAAGACCTCACTAGCAATCAACCCCAGCATTTT
TRBJ1-2,many,TRBD1,TRBV29-1,CSVEGRDSGSGGYTF,TGCAGCGTTGAAGGGAGGGACAGCGGCTCTGGCGGCTACACCTTC
TRBJ2-1,NA,TRBD2,TRBV11-2,CASSPGGLAGVSEQFF,TGTGCCAGCAGCCCAGGAGGGCTAGCGGGAGTAAGTGAGCAGTTCTTC
TRBJ2-2,NA,NA,TRBV5-4,CANQQNWGNTGELFF,TGTGCCAACCAACAAAACTGGGGGAACACCGGGGAGCTGTTTTTT
TRBJ2-7,few,NA,TRBV6-1,CAMGSVYEQYF,TGTGCGATGGGCAGTGTCTACGAGCAGTACTTC
TRBJ2-2,NA,NA,TRBV24-1,CATSYKAGVTGELFF,TGTGCCACCAGTTATAAGGCAGGAGTCACCGGGGAGCTGTTTTTT
TRBJ1-6,NA,TRBD1,TRBV6-1,CANSEFDRGTGGSPPHF,TGTGCCAACAGTGAATTCGACAGGGGAACGGGAGGATCACCCCCCCACTTT
TRBJ2-3,NA,NA,TRBV5-4,CAISSITDMQYF,TGTGCCATCAGCTCCATCACAGATATGCAGTATTTT
TRBJ2-1,many,NA,TRBV28,CASSLFRGGFFTPNEQFF,TGTGCCAGCAGTTTATTCAGGGGGGGCTTTTTTACACCGAATGAGCAGTTCTTC
TRBJ2-7,NA,NA,TRBV5-4,CDSNLAPGGTEYF,TGTGACAGCAACTTGGCGCCAGGGGGGACCGAGTACTTC
TRBJ2-7,NA,NA,TRBV6-5,CAISYGIESYEQYF,TGTGCCATCAGCTACGGGATAGAGTCCTACGAGCAGTACTTC
TRBJ2-1,once,NA,TRBV11-2,CASCLEASNEQFF,TGTGCCAGCTGCCTTGAGGCTTCCAATGAGCAGTTCTTC
TRBJ2-6,NA,NA,TRBV6-5,CASSYSNDNSGANVLTF,TGTGCCAGCAGTTACTCGAATGATAACTCTGGGGCCAACGTCCTGACTTTC
TRBJ2-7,few,TRBD2,TRBV5-1,CASSGSGGIEQYF,TGCGCCAGTTCGGGTAGCGGGGGGATCGAGCAGTACTTC
TRBJ2-7,many,NA,TRBV4-2,CASSQLGETYEQYF,TGTGCCAGCAGCCAGTTAGGGGAGACCTACGAGCAGTACTTC
TRBJ1-2,NA,NA,TRBV24-1,CAASERFTEYGYTF,TGTGCCGCCAGTGAGAGGTTTACTGAATATGGCTACACCTTC
TRBJ2-7,once,TRBD2,TRBV5-1,CASYRASGGIDEHYF,TGTGCCAGCTACAGGGCTTCGGGAGGGATCGACGAGCATTACTTC
TRBJ2-1,NA,TRBD2,TRBV11-2,CAGSQTSGSNKQIF,TGTGCCGGCAGCCAGACTAGCGGGAGTAATAAGCAGATCTTC
TRBJ2-5,NA,TRBD2,TRBV6-6,CASTGTSLGQETQYF,TGTGCTAGCACCGGGACTAGCTTAGGCCAAGAGACCCAGTACTTC
TRBJ2-2,NA,TRBD2,TRBV4-2,CDSAPGLPNTGELFF,TGTGACAGCGCTCCGGGACTACCGAATACCGGGGAGCTGTTTTTT
TRBJ2-5,once,TRBD1,TRBV6-1,CASGTTGDQESQYF,TGTGCCAGCGGAACTACAGGGGATCAAGAGAGCCAGTACTTC
TRBJ2-7,NA,NA,TRBV6-5,CASRPIRTGDFYEHYF,TGTGCCAGCAGACCCATTAGGACTGGGGATTTCTACGAGCATTACTTC
TRBJ2-6,NA,NA,TRBV4-2,CASIQGLGLSFGGANVLTF,TGTGCCAGCATCCAAGGCTTGGGACTGAGTTTCGGGGGGGCCAACGTCCTGACTTTC
TRBJ2-7,once,TRBD2,TRBV10-3,CSIIASGTYEQYF,TGTTCCATCATAGCTAGCGGTACCTACGAGCAGTACTTC
TRBJ1-5,many,NA,TRBV4-1,CASSQRDSNQPQHF,TGCGCCAGCAGCCAGCGGGACAGCAATCAGCCCCAGCATTTT
TRBJ2-7,NA,TRBD1,TRBV12-3/TRBV12-4,CVRRGQAYEQYF,TGTGTCAGGAGGGGACAGGCCTACGAGCAATACTTC